This T cell receptor (beta chain) was sequenced in a study of shared clonotypes between healthy human individuals. CD8 cells regarded as naive lacked CD45RO, were positively chosen for CCR7, and omitted terminally differentiated effector memory CD45RA+ cells. Comment on this clone: Its antigen is not identified.

The germline V gene encodes CDR1 MGHDK and CDR2 SYGVNS. CDR3 length equals 13 residues. Trimming pared 6 bases from V and 6 bases from J, leaving 11 bases between. For every subset, genomic DNA was evenly distributed across several immunoSEQ plates. Profiling relied on immunoSEQ multiplex PCR, and the TCRdb table lists in-frame clones only, not all of them. The table shows roughly 2,000,000 clones, with 93% occurring only once. Study-level points and caveats: Sharing of clonotypes among donors was expected to vary with sequencing depth. Between a handful of donors, naive CD4 clonotypes were shared at a level of about 5%.

The sample taken for sequencing was naive CD8+ T cells from PBMCs. The rearrangement links TRBV25-1 to TRBJ1-4; D gene uncertain. The receptor was isolated from a man aged 18 to 30 in good health. Some clones in this sample may be carry-over from other donors' samples. CDR3 region: CASRSVEDEKLFF. Written as DNA, the CDR3 is TGTGCCAGCAGATCCGTAGAGGATGAAAAACTGTTTTTT.